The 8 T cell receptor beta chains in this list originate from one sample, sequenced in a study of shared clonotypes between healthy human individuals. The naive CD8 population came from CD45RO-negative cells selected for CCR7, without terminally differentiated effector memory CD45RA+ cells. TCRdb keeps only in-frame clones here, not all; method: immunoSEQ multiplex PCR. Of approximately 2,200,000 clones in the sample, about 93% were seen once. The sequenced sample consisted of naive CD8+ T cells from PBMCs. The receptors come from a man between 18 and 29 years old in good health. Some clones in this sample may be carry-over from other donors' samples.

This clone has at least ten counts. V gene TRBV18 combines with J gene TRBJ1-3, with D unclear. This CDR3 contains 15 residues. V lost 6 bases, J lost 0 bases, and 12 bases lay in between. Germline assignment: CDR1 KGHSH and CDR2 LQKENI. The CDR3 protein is CASSSGSVSGNTIYF. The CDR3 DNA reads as TGTGCCAGCTCGTCCGGATCAGTCTCTGGAAACACCATATATTTT. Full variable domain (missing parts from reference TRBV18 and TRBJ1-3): NAGVMQNPRHLVRRRGQEARLRCSPMKGHSHVYWYRQLPEEGLKFMVYLQKENIIDESGMPKERFSAEFPKEGPSILRIQQVVRGDSAAYFCASSSGSVSGNTIYFGEGSWLTVV.

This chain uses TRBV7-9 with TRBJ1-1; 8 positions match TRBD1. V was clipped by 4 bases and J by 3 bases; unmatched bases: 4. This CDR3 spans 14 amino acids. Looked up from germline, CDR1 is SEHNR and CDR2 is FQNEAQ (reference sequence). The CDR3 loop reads CASSSLDRDTEAFF. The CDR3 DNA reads TGTGCCAGCAGCTCACTGGACAGGGACACTGAAGCTTTCTTT.

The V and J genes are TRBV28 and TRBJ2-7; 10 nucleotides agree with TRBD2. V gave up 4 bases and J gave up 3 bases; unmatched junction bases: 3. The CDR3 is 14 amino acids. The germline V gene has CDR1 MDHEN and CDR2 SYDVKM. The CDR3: CASSSLAGVYEQYF. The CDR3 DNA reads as TGTGCCAGCAGTTCTCTAGCGGGGGTCTACGAGCAGTACTTC. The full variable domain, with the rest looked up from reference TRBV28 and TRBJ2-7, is DVKVTQSSRYLVKRTGEKVFLECVQDMDHENMFWYRQDPGLGLRLIYFSYDVKMKEKGDIPEGYSVSREKKERFSLILESASTNQTSMYLCASSSLAGVYEQYFGPGTRLTVT.

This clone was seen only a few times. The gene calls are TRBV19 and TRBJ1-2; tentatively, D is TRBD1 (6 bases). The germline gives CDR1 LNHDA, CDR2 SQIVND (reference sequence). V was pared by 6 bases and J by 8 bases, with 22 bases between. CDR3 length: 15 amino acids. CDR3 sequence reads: CASSVWLDRTRGYTF. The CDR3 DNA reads TGTGCCAGTAGCGTATGGCTTGACAGGACGCGGGGCTACACCTTC.

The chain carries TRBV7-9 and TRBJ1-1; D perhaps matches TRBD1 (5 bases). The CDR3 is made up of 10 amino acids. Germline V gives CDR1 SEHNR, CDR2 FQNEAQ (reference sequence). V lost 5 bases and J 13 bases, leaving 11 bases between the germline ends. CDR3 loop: CASSEIDSFF. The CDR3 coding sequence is TGTGCCAGCAGCGAGATTGACAGTTTCTTT.

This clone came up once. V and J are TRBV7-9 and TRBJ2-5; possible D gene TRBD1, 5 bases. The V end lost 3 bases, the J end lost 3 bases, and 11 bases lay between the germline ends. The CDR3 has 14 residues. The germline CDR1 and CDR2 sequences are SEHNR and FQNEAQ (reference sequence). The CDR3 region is CASSFQGLEETQYF. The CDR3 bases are TGTGCCAGCAGCTTTCAGGGTCTGGAAGAGACCCAGTACTTC.

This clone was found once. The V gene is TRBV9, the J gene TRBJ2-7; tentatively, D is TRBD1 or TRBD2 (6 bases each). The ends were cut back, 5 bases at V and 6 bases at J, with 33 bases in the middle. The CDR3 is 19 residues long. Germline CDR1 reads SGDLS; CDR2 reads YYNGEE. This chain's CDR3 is CASSHNTAGLGGRGGEQYF. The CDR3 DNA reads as TGTGCCAGCAGTCACAACACGGCGGGATTAGGGGGACGCGGCGGCGAGCAGTACTTC.

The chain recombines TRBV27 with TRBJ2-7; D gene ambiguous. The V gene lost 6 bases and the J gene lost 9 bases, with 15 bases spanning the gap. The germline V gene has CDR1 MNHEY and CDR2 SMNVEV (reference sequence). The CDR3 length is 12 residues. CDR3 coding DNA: TGTGCCAGCAGAGATGAGAGGTGGTGGCAGTACTTC. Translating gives CASRDERWWQYF.